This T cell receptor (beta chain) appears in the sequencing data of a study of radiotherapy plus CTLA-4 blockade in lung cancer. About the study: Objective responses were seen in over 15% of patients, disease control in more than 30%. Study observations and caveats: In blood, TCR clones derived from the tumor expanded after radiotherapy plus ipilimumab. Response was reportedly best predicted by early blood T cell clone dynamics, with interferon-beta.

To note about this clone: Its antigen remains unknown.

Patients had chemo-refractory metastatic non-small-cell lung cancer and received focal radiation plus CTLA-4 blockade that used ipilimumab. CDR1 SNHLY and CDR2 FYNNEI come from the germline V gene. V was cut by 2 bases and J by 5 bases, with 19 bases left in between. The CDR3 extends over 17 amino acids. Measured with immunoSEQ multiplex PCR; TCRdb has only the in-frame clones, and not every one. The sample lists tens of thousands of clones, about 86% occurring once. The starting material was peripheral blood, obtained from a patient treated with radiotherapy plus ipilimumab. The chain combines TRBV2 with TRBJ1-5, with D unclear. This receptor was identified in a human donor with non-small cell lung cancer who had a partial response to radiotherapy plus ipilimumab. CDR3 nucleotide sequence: TGTGCCAGCAGTGAAAACCCCTATAGGGTGCGGGATCAGCCCCAGCATTTT. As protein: CASSENPYRVRDQPQHF.